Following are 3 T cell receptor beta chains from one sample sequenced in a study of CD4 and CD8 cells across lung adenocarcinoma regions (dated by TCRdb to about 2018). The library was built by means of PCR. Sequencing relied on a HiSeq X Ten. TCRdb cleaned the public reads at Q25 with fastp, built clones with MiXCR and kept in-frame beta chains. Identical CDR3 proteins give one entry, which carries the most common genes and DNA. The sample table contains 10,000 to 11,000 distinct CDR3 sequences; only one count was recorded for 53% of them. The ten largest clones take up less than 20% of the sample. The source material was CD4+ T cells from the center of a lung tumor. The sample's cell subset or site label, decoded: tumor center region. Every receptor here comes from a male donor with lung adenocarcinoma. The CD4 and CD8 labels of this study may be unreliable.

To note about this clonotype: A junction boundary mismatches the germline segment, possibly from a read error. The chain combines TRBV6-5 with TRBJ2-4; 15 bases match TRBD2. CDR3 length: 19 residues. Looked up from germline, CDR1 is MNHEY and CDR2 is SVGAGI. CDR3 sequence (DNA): TGTGCCAGCAGTTCCACCGGACTAGCGGGGGGGCGAGCCAAAAATATTCAGTACTTT. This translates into CASSSTGLAGGRAKNIQYF.

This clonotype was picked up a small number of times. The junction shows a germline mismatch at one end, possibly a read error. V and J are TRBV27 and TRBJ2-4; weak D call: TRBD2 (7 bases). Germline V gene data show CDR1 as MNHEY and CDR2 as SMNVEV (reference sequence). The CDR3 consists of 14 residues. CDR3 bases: TGTGCCAGCAGTTTAAGGGGGGGGCAAAACATCCAGTACTTC. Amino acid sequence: CASSLRGGQNIQYF.

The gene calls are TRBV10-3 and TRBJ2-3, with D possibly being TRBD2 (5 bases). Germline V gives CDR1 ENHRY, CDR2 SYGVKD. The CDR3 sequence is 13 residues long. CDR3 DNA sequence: TGTGTCACGGAGCGGTACGCCAAAGACATGCAGTATTTT. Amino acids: CVTERYAKDMQYF.